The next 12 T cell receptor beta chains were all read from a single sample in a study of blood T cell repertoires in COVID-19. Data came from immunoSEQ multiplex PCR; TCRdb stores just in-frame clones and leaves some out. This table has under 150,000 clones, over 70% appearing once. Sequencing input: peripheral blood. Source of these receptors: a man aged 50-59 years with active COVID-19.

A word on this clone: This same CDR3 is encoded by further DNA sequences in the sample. This CDR3 is CASSYSGGLYEQYF. The CDR3 nucleotides read TGTGCCAGCAGTTACTCGGGGGGACTATACGAGCAGTACTTC. The chain couples TRBV6-5 to TRBJ2-7; 7 bases are a match to TRBD2. Germline assignment: CDR1 MNHEY and CDR2 SVGAGI. J gave up 4 bases and V 0 bases, and 3 bases lay outside the gene matches. The CDR3 runs to 14 residues.

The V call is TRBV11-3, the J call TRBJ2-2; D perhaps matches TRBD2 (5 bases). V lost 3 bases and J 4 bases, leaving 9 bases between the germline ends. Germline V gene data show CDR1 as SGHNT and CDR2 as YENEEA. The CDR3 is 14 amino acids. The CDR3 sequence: CASSFTRGTGELFF. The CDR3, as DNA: TGTGCCAGCAGCTTTACCCGGGGCACCGGGGAGCTGTTTTTT.

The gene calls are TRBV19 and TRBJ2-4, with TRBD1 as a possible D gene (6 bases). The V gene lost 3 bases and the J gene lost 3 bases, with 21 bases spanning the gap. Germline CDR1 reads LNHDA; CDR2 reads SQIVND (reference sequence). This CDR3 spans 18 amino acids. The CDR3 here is CASSIRSTGIAVKNIQYF. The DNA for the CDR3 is TGTGCCAGTAGTATTCGTTCGACAGGAATAGCAGTCAAAAACATTCAGTACTTC.

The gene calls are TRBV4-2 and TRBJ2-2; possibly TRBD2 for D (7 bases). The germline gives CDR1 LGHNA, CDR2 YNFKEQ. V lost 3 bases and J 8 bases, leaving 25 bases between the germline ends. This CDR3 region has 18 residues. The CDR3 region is CASSQDPWGGGLEGELFF. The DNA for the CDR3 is TGTGCCAGCAGCCAGGATCCTTGGGGGGGCGGTCTAGAAGGGGAGCTGTTTTTT.

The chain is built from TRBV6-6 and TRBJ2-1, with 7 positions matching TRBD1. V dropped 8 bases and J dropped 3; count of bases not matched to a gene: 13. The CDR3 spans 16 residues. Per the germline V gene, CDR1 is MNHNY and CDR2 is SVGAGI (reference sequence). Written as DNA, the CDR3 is TGTGCCAGCGGGTTAGTACAGGGGACAAACTACAATGAGCAGTTCTTC. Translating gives CASGLVQGTNYNEQFF.

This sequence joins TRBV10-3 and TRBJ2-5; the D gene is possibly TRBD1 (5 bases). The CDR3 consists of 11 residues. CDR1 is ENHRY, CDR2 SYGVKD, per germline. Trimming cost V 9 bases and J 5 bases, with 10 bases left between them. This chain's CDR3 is CAIQGGETQYF. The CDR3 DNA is TGTGCCATTCAGGGTGGGGAGACCCAGTACTTC.

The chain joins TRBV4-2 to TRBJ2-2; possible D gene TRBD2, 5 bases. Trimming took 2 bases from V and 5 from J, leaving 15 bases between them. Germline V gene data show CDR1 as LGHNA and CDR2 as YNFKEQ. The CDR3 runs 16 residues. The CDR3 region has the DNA TGTGCCAGCAGCCAACTGCGAGGAGGTGGGACCGGGGAGCTGTTTTTT. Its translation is CASSQLRGGGTGELFF.

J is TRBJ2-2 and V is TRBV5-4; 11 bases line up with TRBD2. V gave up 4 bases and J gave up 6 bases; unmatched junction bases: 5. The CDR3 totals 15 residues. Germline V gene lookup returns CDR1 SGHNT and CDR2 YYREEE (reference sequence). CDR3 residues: CASSPLAGGPGELFF. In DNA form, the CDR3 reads TGTGCCAGCAGCCCGCTAGCGGGGGGCCCCGGGGAGCTGTTTTTT.

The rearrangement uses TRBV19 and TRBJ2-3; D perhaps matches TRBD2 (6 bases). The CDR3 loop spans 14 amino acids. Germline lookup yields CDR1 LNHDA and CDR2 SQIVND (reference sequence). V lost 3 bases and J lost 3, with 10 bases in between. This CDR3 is CASSMWGRTDTQYF. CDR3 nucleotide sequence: TGTGCCAGTAGTATGTGGGGGAGGACAGATACGCAGTATTTT.

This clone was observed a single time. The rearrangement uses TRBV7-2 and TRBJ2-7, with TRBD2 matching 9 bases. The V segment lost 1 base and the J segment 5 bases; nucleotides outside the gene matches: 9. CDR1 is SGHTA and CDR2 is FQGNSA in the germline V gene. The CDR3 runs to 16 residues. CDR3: CASSLVLAGLPNEQYF. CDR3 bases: TGTGCCAGCAGCTTAGTCCTAGCGGGGCTTCCGAACGAGCAGTACTTC.

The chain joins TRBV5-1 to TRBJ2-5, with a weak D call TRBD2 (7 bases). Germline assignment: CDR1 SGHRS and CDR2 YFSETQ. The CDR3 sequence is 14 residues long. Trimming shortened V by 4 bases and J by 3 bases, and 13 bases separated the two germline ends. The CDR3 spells CASSAQGGKETQYF. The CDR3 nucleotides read TGCGCCAGCAGCGCACAGGGAGGGAAAGAGACCCAGTACTTC.

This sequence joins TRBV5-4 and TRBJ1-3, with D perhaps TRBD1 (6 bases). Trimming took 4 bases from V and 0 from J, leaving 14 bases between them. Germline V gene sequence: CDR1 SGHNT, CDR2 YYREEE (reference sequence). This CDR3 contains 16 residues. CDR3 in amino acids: CASSGGRSHSGNTIYF. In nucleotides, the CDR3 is TGTGCCAGCAGCGGGGGCAGGTCCCACTCTGGAAACACCATATATTTT.